This is a list of T cell receptor beta chains from one sample in a study of blood T cell repertoires in COVID-19. Only in-frame clones appear in the TCRdb table, and some are missing; sequencing was by immunoSEQ multiplex PCR. Seen here are 60,000 to 80,000 clones, just under 95% observed once, and the top ten hold 5.5% to 6.5%. The specimen sequenced was peripheral blood. Receptor source: a human donor in a cohort sampled during active COVID-19. Each CDR3 is given with its conserved first and last residue. Fields, in order: CDR3 protein, CDR3 DNA, clone size, J gene, V gene, D gene. The D gene is left open where the match is weak. The size field is filled for only some rows; it gives once, few, many or a size class.

CDR3: CASSVTNTDTQYF
DNA: TGTGCCAGCAGTGTGACTAATACAGATACGCAGTATTTT
size: few
J: TRBJ2-3
V: TRBV6-2/TRBV6-3
D: -

CDR3: CASSNRQGTTPLHF
DNA: TGTGCCAGCAGTAACAGACAGGGGACGACACCCCTCCACTTT
size: -
J: TRBJ1-6
V: TRBV6-5
D: TRBD1

CDR3: CASSEAAGYLALYNEQFF
DNA: TGTGCCAGCAGTGAAGCAGCAGGGTATCTCGCGCTTTACAATGAGCAGTTCTTC
size: -
J: TRBJ2-1
V: TRBV6-1
D: -

CDR3: CASSQEMGGSPYEQYF
DNA: TGCGCCAGCAGCCAAGAAATGGGCGGGAGCCCGTACGAGCAGTACTTC
size: -
J: TRBJ2-7
V: TRBV4-3
D: TRBD2

CDR3: CATSKRDSRSYGYTF
DNA: TGTGCCACCAGCAAAAGGGACAGCCGGTCTTATGGCTACACCTTC
size: -
J: TRBJ1-2
V: TRBV15
D: TRBD1

CDR3: CASSLGGGGYTF
DNA: TGTGCCAGCAGTCTCGGGGGGGGTGGCTACACCTTC
size: -
J: TRBJ1-2
V: TRBV12-3/TRBV12-4
D: -

CDR3: CASGRDSYQPQHF
DNA: TGTGCTAGTGGCCGTGACAGTTATCAGCCCCAGCATTTT
size: -
J: TRBJ1-5
V: TRBV12-5
D: -

CDR3: CASSLTTGPSGNTIYF
DNA: TGTGCCAGCAGCCTCACGACAGGCCCCTCTGGAAACACCATATATTTT
size: -
J: TRBJ1-3
V: TRBV9
D: -

CDR3: CASSLDSQGYEQFF
DNA: TGTGCCAGCAGCTTAGATTCGCAGGGCTATGAGCAGTTCTTC
size: -
J: TRBJ2-1
V: TRBV7-9
D: -

CDR3: CASSLGGARIGELFF
DNA: TGTGCCAGCAGCCTCGGGGGGGCCCGGATCGGGGAGCTGTTTTTT
size: -
J: TRBJ2-2
V: TRBV11-3
D: TRBD2

CDR3: CASSSGGLYTDTQYF
DNA: TGTGCCAGCAGCTCGGGGGGCCTATATACAGATACGCAGTATTTT
size: -
J: TRBJ2-3
V: TRBV7-9
D: -

CDR3: CASRSQGAGQPQHF
DNA: TGTGCCAGTAGATCTCAGGGCGCAGGACAGCCCCAGCATTTT
size: -
J: TRBJ1-5
V: TRBV19
D: -

CDR3: CAVPPGTGRIYTEAFF
DNA: TGTGCCGTGCCACCCGGGACGGGGAGGATTTACACTGAAGCTTTCTTT
size: -
J: TRBJ1-1
V: TRBV2
D: -

CDR3: CASSLNSSGRKAKTGELFF
DNA: TGTGCCAGCAGCTTGAACTCTAGCGGGAGGAAAGCGAAAACCGGGGAGCTGTTTTTT
size: -
J: TRBJ2-2
V: TRBV5-4
D: TRBD2

CDR3: CAWSWAGGSDGYTF
DNA: TGTGCCTGGAGCTGGGCAGGGGGCTCCGATGGCTACACCTTC
size: -
J: TRBJ1-2
V: TRBV30
D: TRBD1

CDR3: CASSRDRVSQPQHF
DNA: TGTGCCAGCAGCAGGGACAGGGTGAGTCAGCCCCAGCATTTT
size: -
J: TRBJ1-5
V: TRBV9
D: TRBD1